This TCR beta chain was identified during a study of neoadjuvant anti-PD-1 for oral cavity cancer. The assay was immunoSEQ multiplex PCR, and TCRdb's table has in-frame clones only and misses some. The table lists tens of thousands of clones, 79% of them singletons, with 2.5% to 3% in the top ten. Trimming cost V 5 bases and J 0 bases, with 11 bases left between them. CDR3 size: 15 residues. Germline CDR1 MDHEN, CDR2 SYDVKM. V and J are TRBV28 and TRBJ2-4, with no clear D. This specimen consisted of PBMCs, obtained before nivolumab (anti-PD-1) treatment. The source is a person aged 35 to 85 with oral cavity squamous cell carcinoma. CDR3 loop: CASSVATGAKNIQYF. In DNA form, the CDR3 reads TGTGCCAGCAGTGTCGCCACGGGAGCCAAAAACATTCAGTACTTC. The full variable domain, in which reference TRBV28 and TRBJ2-4 provide the parts outside the CDR3, is DVKVTQSSRYLVKRTGEKVFLECVQDMDHENMFWYRQDPGLGLRLIYFSYDVKMKEKGDIPEGYSVSREKKERFSLILESASTNQTSMYLCASSVATGAKNIQYFGAGTRLSVL.